This T cell receptor beta chain was profiled in a study of T cell clonotyping in hematopoietic cell transplantation. This CDR3 comprises 14 residues. V was trimmed by 4 bases and J by 3 bases, leaving 14 bases between them. From germline, CDR1 is SGHNT and CDR2 YYREEE (reference sequence). Recipients were bled about 28 days pretransplant and at posttransplant days 30, 100, 180. Assay: immunoSEQ multiplex PCR; the TCRdb copy retains only in-frame clones and omits some. Among about 5,100 clones, just under 75% were seen once, and the ten largest hold about 27%. This clonotype was sampled from a female patient in her 50s who had an allogeneic stem cell transplant, so the T cells may come from the graft donor. Some clones in this sample may be carry-over from other donors' samples. V gene TRBV5-4 combines with J gene TRBJ2-7; unclear D gene. Material: PBMCs, obtained 100 days after allogeneic stem cell transplant. As DNA, the CDR3 is TGTGCCAGCAGCCTGATGGCAGGAAACTACGAGCAGTACTTC. Translated, it gives CASSLMAGNYEQYF.